These 31 T cell receptor beta chains were sequenced from one sample in a study of blood T cell repertoires in COVID-19. Some clones are missing from TCRdb's copy, which holds only in-frame ones; the method was immunoSEQ multiplex PCR. The sample shows more than 95,000 clones, over 65% of them seen only once. The sequenced sample was peripheral blood. These receptors all come from a man aged 55-75 years with acute or convalescent COVID-19.

This clone has just one count. The chain recombines TRBV28 with TRBJ2-4; tentative D call: TRBD1 (5 bases). Germline lookup yields CDR1 MDHEN and CDR2 SYDVKM. There are 12 residues in the CDR3. The V gene lost 2 bases and the J gene lost 6 bases, with 5 bases spanning the gap. The CDR3 coding sequence is TGTGCCAGCAGTTTAGACAGAAACATTCAGTACTTC. Translated, it gives CASSLDRNIQYF.

The J gene is TRBJ2-3, the V gene TRBV7-2; 7 bases are a match to TRBD2. V gave up 5 bases and J gave up 7 bases; unmatched junction bases: 9. The CDR3 has 14 amino acids. Looked up from germline, CDR1 is SGHTA and CDR2 is FQGNSA. CDR3 bases: TGTGCCAGCAGCGACGGAGCGGGAAGTTATACGCAGTATTTT. As protein: CASSDGAGSYTQYF.

The chain is built from TRBV6-1 and TRBJ2-7; D gene unclear. CDR3 length: 15 residues. Germline values: CDR1 MNHNS, CDR2 SASEGT. V was pared by 1 base and J by 0 bases, with 10 bases between. CDR3 protein: CASSEVGQDSYEQYF. The CDR3 DNA is TGTGCCAGCAGTGAAGTTGGTCAGGACTCCTACGAGCAGTACTTC.

The chain combines TRBV19 with TRBJ1-1; 12 bases map to TRBD1. Germline loops: CDR1 LNHDA, CDR2 SQIVND (reference sequence). The CDR3 covers 14 residues. After removal of 5 bases from V and 6 bases from J, the junction contained 4 bases not matched to a gene. The CDR3 DNA reads as TGTGCCAGTAGTCTACGGGACAGGGGGCCTGAAGCTTTCTTT. This sequence encodes CASSLRDRGPEAFF. The whole variable domain, filled in from reference TRBV19 and TRBJ1-1, reads DGGITQSPKYLFRKEGQNVTLSCEQNLNHDAMYWYRQDPGQGLRLIYYSQIVNDFQKGDIAEGYSVSREKKESFPLTVTSAQKNPTAFYLCASSLRDRGPEAFFGQGTRLTVV.

The table lists this clone with a few counts. The V call is TRBV10-3, the J call TRBJ1-1; 7 nucleotides agree with TRBD1. Germline CDR1 reads ENHRY; CDR2 reads SYGVKD. The CDR3 is made up of 13 amino acids. V shed 10 bases, J shed 0 bases, and the junction held 5 bases outside the gene matches. In nucleotides, the CDR3 is TGTGCCACCAAGACAGGGTTGAACACTGAAGCTTTCTTT. This gives the protein CATKTGLNTEAFF.

The chain has TRBV5-5 and TRBJ1-2, with D perhaps matching TRBD1 (5 bases). The germline gives CDR1 SGHKS, CDR2 YYEKEE (reference sequence). The CDR3 has 13 amino acids. V lost 0 bases and J lost 4, with 7 bases in between. CDR3 residues: CASSLDRSYGYTF. CDR3 nucleotides: TGTGCCAGCAGCTTGGACAGGAGCTATGGCTACACCTTC.

This clone was found many times. The chain has TRBV5-8 and TRBJ1-2; TRBD1 matches at 9 bases. Germline CDR1 is SGHTS and CDR2 is YDEGEE. This CDR3 contains 16 residues. The J segment lost 4 bases and the V segment lost 4 bases, leaving 11 bases of the junction unmatched. The CDR3 DNA follows: TGTGCCAGCAGCCTATTGACAGGGACAGGGACCTATGGCTACACCTTC. Translation gives CASSLLTGTGTYGYTF. The variable domain in full, completed from reference TRBV5-8 and TRBJ1-2, reads EAGVTQSPTHLIKTRGQQATLRCSPISGHTSVYWYQQALGLGLQFLLWYDEGEERNRGNFPPRFSGRQFPNYSSELNVNALELEDSALYLCASSLLTGTGTYGYTFGSGTRLTVV.

The rearrangement uses TRBV19 and TRBJ2-7; D may be TRBD2 (5 bases). Germline loops: CDR1 LNHDA, CDR2 SQIVND (reference sequence). V was pared by 10 bases and J by 6 bases, with 16 bases between. This CDR3 is 12 amino acids long. The CDR3 DNA follows: TGTGCCACCTCTGGGCGGGCGGGCGAGCAGTACTTC. It yields the protein CATSGRAGEQYF. Drawing the rest from reference TRBV19 and TRBJ2-7, the complete variable domain is DGGITQSPKYLFRKEGQNVTLSCEQNLNHDAMYWYRQDPGQGLRLIYYSQIVNDFQKGDIAEGYSVSREKKESFPLTVTSAQKNPTAFYLCATSGRAGEQYFGPGTRLTVT.

This chain links TRBV5-4 with TRBJ2-2, with 14 bases fitting TRBD2. J gave up 9 bases and V 1 base, and 5 bases lay outside the gene matches. CDR1 SGHNT and CDR2 YYREEE come from the germline V gene (reference sequence). This CDR3 region has 16 residues. The DNA for the CDR3 is TGTGCCAGCAGCTTGCGCGGGACTAGCGGGAGCCGGGAGCTGTTTTTT. Its protein is CASSLRGTSGSRELFF.

This sequence joins TRBV28 and TRBJ2-7; 8 nucleotides align to TRBD2. V gave up 2 bases and J gave up 3 bases; unmatched junction bases: 6. The CDR3 covers 15 residues. CDR1 is MDHEN, CDR2 SYDVKM, per germline. Here the CDR3 DNA reads TGTGCCAGCAGTTTACCCGGGACTAGTGTCTACGAGCAGTACTTC. It is translated as CASSLPGTSVYEQYF. The variable domain in full, with the rest retrieved from reference TRBV28 and TRBJ2-7, is DVKVTQSSRYLVKRTGEKVFLECVQDMDHENMFWYRQDPGLGLRLIYFSYDVKMKEKGDIPEGYSVSREKKERFSLILESASTNQTSMYLCASSLPGTSVYEQYFGPGTRLTVT.

The chain carries TRBV10-3 and TRBJ1-2; TRBD1 matches 7 bases. Trimming cost V 7 bases and J 0 bases; bases outside gene matches: 11. The CDR3 covers 16 residues. Germline lookup yields CDR1 ENHRY and CDR2 SYGVKD. CDR3 loop: CAITDFGTDSNYGYTF. The CDR3 DNA is TGTGCCATCACCGATTTCGGGACAGATTCTAACTATGGCTACACCTTC.

This clone was recorded only once. V gene TRBV11-2 combines with J gene TRBJ1-3, with D possibly TRBD1 on 5 matching bases. Germline values: CDR1 SGHAT, CDR2 FQNNGV. V lost 3 bases, J lost 2 bases, and 8 bases lay in between. This CDR3 comprises 14 residues. The DNA of the CDR3 is TGTGCCAGCAGCTTGGGGACTCCTGGAAACACCATATATTTT. As protein: CASSLGTPGNTIYF. Complete variable domain (other parts from reference TRBV11-2 and TRBJ1-3): EAGVAQSPRYKIIEKRQSVAFWCNPISGHATLYWYQQILGQGPKLLIQFQNNGVVDDSQLPKDRFSAERLKGVDSTLKIQPAKLEDSAVYLCASSLGTPGNTIYFGEGSWLTVV.

V usage is TRBV10-2 and J usage is TRBJ1-2; TRBD1 matches 7 bases. The germline CDR1 and CDR2 sequences are WSHSY and SAAADI. With 6 bases clipped from V and 0 bases from J, the junction kept 4 bases outside the gene matches. The CDR3 is made up of 14 amino acids. This CDR3 reads CASRGTAANYGYTF. The CDR3 bases are TGCGCCAGCAGAGGGACAGCAGCTAACTATGGCTACACCTTC.

This clone was detected once. The gene calls are TRBV18 and TRBJ1-1, with D possibly TRBD1 on 5 matching bases. The germline V gene encodes CDR1 KGHSH and CDR2 LQKENI. With 1 base removed from V and 2 bases from J, the gap between germline ends came to 11 bases. The CDR3 spans 15 residues. Here the CDR3 reads CASSPQGVGNTEAFF. CDR3 DNA sequence: TGTGCCAGCTCACCACAAGGGGTCGGAAACACTGAAGCTTTCTTT.

The chain joins TRBV20-1 to TRBJ2-1; 10 nucleotides agree with TRBD2. Germline trimming cut 3 bases from V and 2 bases from J; bases unmatched to any gene: 1. The CDR3 is made up of 14 amino acids. CDR1 is DFQATT and CDR2 is SNEGSKA in the germline V gene (reference sequence). CDR3 bases: TGCAGTGCTAGTACTAGCGGGGCCTACAATGAGCAGTTCTTC. Its translation is CSASTSGAYNEQFF.

This clone was seen once. This may be a read error, as it is one base from a much larger clone. The chain employs TRBV7-9 and TRBJ1-2; 7 bases are a match to TRBD1. The CDR3 extends over 13 amino acids. V lost 5 bases, J lost 2 bases, and 2 bases stayed unmatched. Germline V gene lookup returns CDR1 SEHNR and CDR2 FQNEAQ (reference sequence). The CDR3 loop reads CASSPDRNYGYTF. The CDR3 bases are TGTGCCAGCAGCCCGGACAGGAACTATGGCTACACCTTC.

The V gene is TRBV10-2, the J gene TRBJ2-6, with D uncertain. V lost 5 bases and J 0 bases, leaving 8 bases between the germline ends. This CDR3 has 15 residues. Germline V gene data show CDR1 as WSHSY and CDR2 as SAAADI. CDR3 sequence: CASSRYSSGANVLTF. In nucleotides, the CDR3 is TGCGCCAGCAGTAGATACAGCTCTGGGGCCAACGTCCTGACTTTC.

The chain is built from TRBV15 and TRBJ2-2; D remains ambiguous. V lost 1 base to trimming and J lost 4 bases, with 7 bases between them. The CDR3 is 14 residues long. Germline values: CDR1 LNHNV, CDR2 YYDKDF (reference sequence). The chain's CDR3 is CATSRGSSTGELFF. The CDR3 nucleotides read TGTGCCACCAGCAGAGGGTCGAGCACCGGGGAGCTGTTTTTT. Complete variable domain (other parts from reference TRBV15 and TRBJ2-2): DAMVIQNPRYQVTQFGKPVTLSCSQTLNHNVMYWYQQKSSQAPKLLFHYYDKDFNNEADTPDNFQSRRPNTSFCFLDIRSPGLGDTAMYLCATSRGSSTGELFFGEGSRLTVL.

The V and J genes are TRBV27 and TRBJ1-1; D might be TRBD1 (5 bases). The germline V gene has CDR1 MNHEY and CDR2 SMNVEV (reference sequence). CDR3 size: 13 residues. Trimming left V 5 bases short and J 6 bases short, with 13 bases between. The CDR3 protein is CASSKPGGAEAFF. CDR3 nucleotides: TGTGCCAGCAGTAAGCCGGGGGGGGCTGAAGCTTTCTTT.

The chain has TRBV28 and TRBJ2-7; TRBD2 is a possible D gene (5 bases). The CDR3 consists of 15 residues. Germline V gives CDR1 MDHEN, CDR2 SYDVKM. The V end was cut by 6 bases, the J end by 4 bases, with 19 bases between. In nucleotides, the CDR3 is TGTGCCAGCAGCCATCTAGCCCTGGAGAGTTACGAGCAGTACTTC. Encoded protein: CASSHLALESYEQYF.

The chain links TRBV6-5 to TRBJ2-7; perhaps TRBD2 as D (5 bases). Germline V gene lookup returns CDR1 MNHEY and CDR2 SVGAGI. Trimming removed 10 bases at V and 5 bases at J, with 21 bases between. CDR3 length equals 14 residues. DNA for the CDR3: TGTGCCACCGCTATTACCCCCCAGAGGGACGAGCAGTACTTC. It encodes CATAITPQRDEQYF.

The V gene is TRBV11-1, the J gene TRBJ2-5; unclear D gene. The germline CDR1 and CDR2 sequences are SGHAT and FQDESV (reference sequence). Trimming left V 3 bases short and J 5 bases short, with 7 bases between. The CDR3 has 12 amino acids. CDR3 amino acids: CASSFGRETQYF. The DNA for the CDR3 is TGTGCCAGCAGCTTCGGTCGGGAGACCCAGTACTTC.

The rearrangement joins TRBV15 to TRBJ2-7, with 9 positions matching TRBD2. Germline V gene sequence: CDR1 LNHNV, CDR2 YYDKDF (reference sequence). V was clipped by 0 bases and J by 3 bases; unmatched bases: 9. The CDR3 runs to 17 residues. The CDR3 nucleotides are TGTGCCACCAGCAGAGAAGGTCGCGGGAGGGCCGGCTACGAGCAGTACTTC. It yields the protein CATSREGRGRAGYEQYF.

V usage is TRBV2 and J usage is TRBJ1-2; D remains unclear. The germline V and J ends were trimmed by 8 bases and 6 bases, with 16 bases remaining between them. CDR1 is SNHLY and CDR2 is FYNNEI in the germline V gene. CDR3 length equals 13 residues. This CDR3 reads CASGRGASDGYTF. The CDR3 DNA sequence: TGTGCCAGCGGACGGGGTGCGAGCGATGGCTACACCTTC. Full variable domain (outside the CDR3, taken from reference TRBV2 and TRBJ1-2): EPEVTQTPSHQVTQMGQEVILRCVPISNHLYFYWYRQILGQKVEFLVSFYNNEISEKSEIFDDQFSVERPDGSNFTLKIRSTKLEDSAMYFCASGRGASDGYTFGSGTRLTVV.

The chain couples TRBV10-3 to TRBJ2-3, with 7 positions matching TRBD2. This CDR3 region has 18 residues. Per the germline V gene, CDR1 is ENHRY and CDR2 is SYGVKD. Trimming cost V 3 bases and J 2 bases; bases outside gene matches: 14. The DNA for the CDR3 is TGTGCCATCAGTGACATCGCGGGAGATGCCGATTACACAGATACGCAGTATTTT. Protein product: CAISDIAGDADYTDTQYF.

V is TRBV4-1 and J is TRBJ1-5; TRBD1 matches 7 bases. Germline V gene sequence: CDR1 MGHRA, CDR2 YSYEKL. The CDR3 extends over 16 amino acids. Trimming at V came to 0 bases and at J to 7 bases, leaving 9 bases not matched to a gene. The CDR3 spells CASSQEEARGPQPQHF. CDR3 nucleotides: TGCGCCAGCAGCCAAGAAGAGGCAAGGGGGCCGCAGCCCCAGCATTTT.

This clone appeared a few times. The chain combines TRBV24-1 with TRBJ2-4; tentative D call: TRBD1 (7 bases). The CDR3 is 16 residues long. Germline V CDR1 and CDR2: KGHDR, SFDVKD. The germline V and J ends were trimmed by 4 bases and 8 bases, with 20 bases remaining between them. The CDR3 DNA reads as TGTGCCACCAGTGAAAAGTTCGGCGGGACAGACGACATTCAGTACTTC. Amino acids: CATSEKFGGTDDIQYF.

The chain has TRBV27 and TRBJ1-1; possible D gene TRBD1, 5 bases. Germline CDR1 reads MNHEY; CDR2 reads SMNVEV (reference sequence). Trimming cost V 8 bases and J 9 bases, with 13 bases left between them. The CDR3 contains 11 residues. In DNA, the CDR3 is TGTGCCAGCTTCAGGGCGGGGAAAGCTTTCTTT. Amino acid sequence: CASFRAGKAFF.

This chain joins TRBV11-3 and TRBJ2-1; 7 bases line up with TRBD2. The germline V gene encodes CDR1 SGHNT and CDR2 YENEEA. V was clipped by 5 bases and J by 6 bases; unmatched bases: 10. This CDR3 contains 15 residues. The CDR3 bases are TGTGCCAGCAGCACCTCCGGCTGGGGGGGCAATGAGCAGTTCTTC. Protein product: CASSTSGWGGNEQFF.

The chain employs TRBV6-2 or TRBV6-3 and TRBJ2-3; 13 bases are shared with TRBD2. The trim removed 2 bases at V and 2 bases at J, leaving 4 bases unmatched. CDR1 MNHEY and CDR2 SVGEGT come from the germline V gene. The CDR3 consists of 17 residues. The CDR3 protein is CASSYGLAGEYTDTQYF. Here the CDR3 DNA reads TGTGCCAGCAGTTACGGACTAGCGGGGGAGTACACAGATACGCAGTATTTT.

The chain carries TRBV11-2 and TRBJ2-7; D not resolved. V was pared by 5 bases and J by 6 bases, with 11 bases between. The CDR3 is 12 amino acids. Germline values: CDR1 SGHAT, CDR2 FQNNGV. DNA for the CDR3: TGTGCCAGCAGCCGTATTTCGGGCGAGCAGTACTTC. The encoded protein is CASSRISGEQYF.